The rows below give T cell receptor beta chains drawn from one sample of a study of T cells in Graves' hyperthyroidism and ophthalmopathy. TCRdb processed the multiplex PCR reads anew with MiXCR; each CDR3 protein has one entry. The table lists 470,000 or so distinct CDR3 sequences, about a fifth of them singletons. The sequenced sample was blood. The receptors were gathered from a man aged 18-30 years with Graves' hyperthyroidism. CDR3s include the opening cysteine and the closing phenylalanine or tryptophan. D genes are given only for firm matches. Clone size is not always given. Where it is, it says once, few, many or a class for expanded clones.

V,J,size,D,DNA,CDR3
TRBV5-1,TRBJ2-7,many,.,TGCGCCAGCAGCTTAGGACGGCCAGGGGCCTACGAGCAGTACTTC,CASSLGRPGAYEQYF
TRBV6-2/TRBV6-3,TRBJ1-2,many,.,TGTGCCAGCAGCCCCCGCCGGGCAGTCCTCGGCTACACCTTC,CASSPRRAVLGYTF
TRBV28,TRBJ2-5,.,.,TGTGCCAGCAGTTTATCCGCCTGGAAAAGGCACAGCCAAGAGACCCAGTACTTC,CASSLSAWKRHSQETQYF
TRBV11-2,TRBJ2-7,many,.,TGTGCCAGCAGCTTAGATGGGTCCAGGGGCCTCTCCTACGAGCAGTACTTC,CASSLDGSRGLSYEQYF
TRBV19,TRBJ1-1,few,.,TGTGCCAGTAGTATGGGGCAGGGGCGGGACTTT,CASSMGQGRDF
TRBV11-2,TRBJ2-7,many,.,TGTGCCAGCAGCCTAACCCGGCACACAGATTACGAGCAGTACTTC,CASSLTRHTDYEQYF
TRBV6-1,TRBJ1-1,many,TRBD1,TGTGCCAGCAGACGGACAGGGGCGACTGAAGCTTTCTTT,CASRRTGATEAFF
TRBV5-8,TRBJ2-1,many,.,TGTGCCAGCAGTGGAGGGACCCACTACAATGAGCAGTTCTTC,CASSGGTHYNEQFF
TRBV9,TRBJ1-1,.,.,TGTGCCAGCAGCGTAGTGGGCCAGGGTGAAGCTTTCTTT,CASSVVGQGEAFF
TRBV5-1,TRBJ1-1,many,.,TGCGCCAGCAGCCTTGAGAGAGGGCAAGCTTTCTTT,CASSLERGQAFF
TRBV15,TRBJ1-3,many,TRBD1,TGTGCCACCAGCATGGGACAGGCTTACTCTGGAAACACCATATATTTT,CATSMGQAYSGNTIYF
TRBV30,TRBJ2-2,few,.,TGTGCCTGGAAAGAGACAGGGGAGCTGTTTTTT,CAWKETGELFF
TRBV24-1,TRBJ1-5,few,.,TGTGCCACCAAAGGAGATGGCAATCAGCCCCAGCATTTT,CATKGDGNQPQHF
TRBV29-1,TRBJ2-2,many,.,TGCAGCGTTGAACGGGGGGCGGCCAACACCGGGGAGCTGTTTTTT,CSVERGAANTGELFF
TRBV4-2,TRBJ2-7,many,.,TGTGCCAGCAGCCAAGTAGACTCTCGCCAGGGACAGTACTTC,CASSQVDSRQGQYF
TRBV30,TRBJ2-2,.,TRBD1,TGTGCCTGTAACAGGGGTTCGGACGGGGAGCTGTTTTTT,CACNRGSDGELFF
TRBV15,TRBJ1-6,many,.,TGTGCCACCTCGGACAGCCCCAATTCACCCCTCCACTTT,CATSDSPNSPLHF
TRBV28,TRBJ1-1,few,.,TGTGCCAGCAGTTTCTCGTCTAGACAGAGGTATTTGAACACTGAAGCTTTCTTT,CASSFSSRQRYLNTEAFF
TRBV20-1,TRBJ1-6,many,TRBD1,TGCAGTGCTAGAGATATCTTGGACAGGGGGCGTAATTCACCCCTCCACTTT,CSARDILDRGRNSPLHF
TRBV18,TRBJ1-2,.,.,TGTGCCAGCTCGGAGACAGGAGCTAACTATGGCTACACCTTC,CASSETGANYGYTF
TRBV6-2/TRBV6-3,TRBJ2-2,.,.,TGTGCCAGCAGCGTGAGCGGTACCGGGGAGCTGTTTTTT,CASSVSGTGELFF
TRBV13,TRBJ1-6,few,.,TGTGCCAGCAGCCTCCGAACCTTTAATAAGCATTCACCCCTCCACTTT,CASSLRTFNKHSPLHF
TRBV12-3/TRBV12-4,TRBJ1-5,many,TRBD1,TGTGCCAGCAGTTTGGCAGGGGGGAGCAATCAGCCCCAGCATTTT,CASSLAGGSNQPQHF
TRBV12-3/TRBV12-4,TRBJ2-7,few,.,TGTGCCAGCAGTCCCAGGACAGAGAGCTCCTACGATCAGTACTTC,CASSPRTESSYDQYF
TRBV3-1,TRBJ1-6,.,.,TGTGCCAGCCGGGGAGGGAGGTCCTATAATTCACCCCTCCACTTT,CASRGGRSYNSPLHF
TRBV11-2,TRBJ1-5,.,.,TGTGCCAGCAGCTCTTGGGGACCCGATCAGCCCCAGCATTTT,CASSSWGPDQPQHF
TRBV30,TRBJ2-4,.,.,TGTGCCTGGAGTGTACTCGGCAGGGGAGGCATTCAGTACTTC,CAWSVLGRGGIQYF
TRBV10-3,TRBJ2-7,many,TRBD1,TGTGCCAACGGACAGGGAAGCTCCTACGAGCAGTACTTC,CANGQGSSYEQYF
TRBV6-5,TRBJ1-6,.,.,TGTGCCAGCAGTTACCCGGGGTATTCACCCCTCCACTTT,CASSYPGYSPLHF
TRBV6-2/TRBV6-3,TRBJ1-1,many,TRBD1,TGTGCCAGCAGGCCCCGAGGGACAGGAGTTTTCACTGAAGCTTTCTTT,CASRPRGTGVFTEAFF
TRBV28,TRBJ1-1,many,.,TGTGCCAGCAGTGGAAGGGGAGTCGGAAACACTGAAGCTTTCTTT,CASSGRGVGNTEAFF
TRBV19,TRBJ2-7,few,.,TGTGCCAGTAGGCCGCGGGCTCTAAGCAACGAGCAGTACTTC,CASRPRALSNEQYF
TRBV11-1,TRBJ1-2,.,.,TGTGCCAGCAGCTCCCTTCTACAGGACTTGGTGGATGGCTACACCTTC,CASSSLLQDLVDGYTF
TRBV30,TRBJ1-5,many,.,TGTGCCTGGAGTCACAGAGGCAGGAGCAATCAGCCCCAGCATTTT,CAWSHRGRSNQPQHF
TRBV10-1,TRBJ2-2,many,.,TGCGCCAGCAGTGATCGGGACTTCCCGCTCACCGGGGAGCTGTTTTTT,CASSDRDFPLTGELFF
TRBV5-1,TRBJ2-2,many,.,TGCGCCAGCAGCGCGGCGGTTAACACCGGGGAGCTGTTTTTT,CASSAAVNTGELFF
TRBV6-5,TRBJ2-7,many,TRBD1,TGTGCCAGCACTTCGGACAGGGCCGAGCAGTACTTC,CASTSDRAEQYF
TRBV6-1,TRBJ1-1,.,.,TGTGCCAGCAGGGACAGCTACACTGAAGCTTTCTTT,CASRDSYTEAFF
TRBV5-1,TRBJ2-7,many,.,TGCGCCAGCAGCTTGGCAGGGGTCCACGAGCAGTACTTC,CASSLAGVHEQYF
TRBV19,TRBJ1-1,many,.,TGTGCCAGTAGTTCCGGGTCAGCTTGGGGAATGATCGAAGCTTTCTTT,CASSSGSAWGMIEAFF
TRBV6-1,TRBJ2-4,many,.,TGTGCCAGCAGTATCGGGACAAACATTCAGTACTTC,CASSIGTNIQYF
TRBV6-2/TRBV6-3,TRBJ2-2,many,TRBD1,TGTGCCAGCCCGATAGGGGGGACAGGGGGCGTCGGCACCGGGGAGCTGTTTTTT,CASPIGGTGGVGTGELFF
TRBV24-1,TRBJ2-2,many,.,TGTGCCACCCAGACAGCTTGGGGGAACACCGGGGAGCTGTTTTTT,CATQTAWGNTGELFF
TRBV30,TRBJ1-5,many,TRBD1,TGTGCCTGGAGTGCTCTGGGGGACAGTCGCAATCAGCCCCAGCATTTT,CAWSALGDSRNQPQHF
TRBV6-1,TRBJ2-2,many,.,TGTGCCAGCAGTGAAACAGGGTGGTCCGGGGAGCTGTTTTTT,CASSETGWSGELFF
TRBV24-1,TRBJ2-2,.,TRBD1,TGTGCCACCAGTGATTTGTGGAGGACAGGGGAGATCGGGGAGCTGTTTTTT,CATSDLWRTGEIGELFF